The next 29 T cell receptor beta chains were all read from a single sample in a study of blood T cell repertoires in COVID-19. Repertoires were generated with immunoSEQ multiplex PCR, while TCRdb's copy carries only in-frame clones and drops some. The sample records over 120,000 clones, more than 75% being singletons. Sequencing used peripheral blood. These receptors were collected from a woman between 45 and 60 years old with active or convalescent COVID-19.

The V call is TRBV28, the J call TRBJ2-2; 7 positions agree with TRBD1. The CDR3 has 14 amino acids. Per germline, CDR1 MDHEN and CDR2 SYDVKM. With V trimmed by 6 bases and J by 6 bases, 7 bases remained unmatched. The CDR3 loop is CASREETGPGELFF. In nucleotides, the CDR3 is TGTGCCAGCAGGGAGGAGACAGGGCCCGGGGAGCTGTTTTTT.

This chain links TRBV27 with TRBJ1-1; a possible D gene is TRBD1 (5 bases). The CDR3 runs 18 residues. The V end was cut by 2 bases, the J end by 1 base, with 20 bases between. In germline, CDR1 is MNHEY, CDR2 SMNVEV (reference sequence). The CDR3: CASSLSPDIGTPNTEAFF. In DNA form, the CDR3 reads TGTGCCAGCAGTTTAAGTCCCGATATAGGGACTCCGAACACTGAAGCTTTCTTT.

The chain uses TRBV6-5 and TRBJ2-1; 8 bases align to TRBD2. The germline V gene encodes CDR1 MNHEY and CDR2 SVGAGI. The CDR3 is 11 amino acids. The J segment lost 16 bases and the V segment lost 6 bases, leaving 8 bases of the junction unmatched. CDR3 in DNA: TGTGCCAGCAGCTCCGGGGGGGCCCAATTCTTC. Protein product: CASSSGGAQFF.

This chain links TRBV6-6 with TRBJ1-1; 10 bases agree with TRBD1. The CDR3 is 14 amino acids. Germline V CDR1 and CDR2: MNHNY, SVGAGI (reference sequence). Trimming cost V 7 bases and J 6 bases; bases outside gene matches: 8. CDR3 protein: CASTTTGGTAEAFF. CDR3 DNA: TGTGCCAGCACAACGACAGGGGGCACGGCTGAAGCTTTCTTT.

The rearrangement links TRBV7-3 to TRBJ2-3; 11 nucleotides align to TRBD2. Germline CDR1 and CDR2: SGHTA and FQGTGA. After removal of 4 bases from V and 4 bases from J, the junction contained 4 bases not matched to a gene. The CDR3 consists of 15 residues. CDR3 protein: CASSSLAGGADTQYF. The CDR3 DNA sequence: TGTGCCAGCAGCTCCCTAGCGGGAGGAGCAGATACGCAGTATTTT.

The genes are TRBV11-2 and TRBJ2-1; D is possibly TRBD2 (5 bases). CDR1 is SGHAT, CDR2 FQNNGV, per germline. V was cut by 4 bases and J by 11 bases, with 15 bases left in between. The length of the CDR3 is 13 residues. CDR3 bases: TGTGCCAGCAGCTCCATAGTTGAGGGCCAGCAGTTCTTC. Residues: CASSSIVEGQQFF.

This clone has ten or more counts. V is TRBV15 and J is TRBJ1-1; tentatively, D is TRBD1 (6 bases). With 1 base removed from V and 3 bases from J, the gap between germline ends came to 15 bases. The CDR3 runs to 16 residues. Germline values: CDR1 LNHNV, CDR2 YYDKDF (reference sequence). This CDR3 reads CATSRGWTDYYTEAFF. The CDR3 nucleotides read TGTGCCACCAGCAGAGGGTGGACAGATTATTACACTGAAGCTTTCTTT.

The V call is TRBV19, the J call TRBJ1-1; tentatively, D is TRBD1 (6 bases). Germline V gene data show CDR1 as LNHDA and CDR2 as SQIVND (reference sequence). V was pared by 4 bases and J by 2 bases, with 11 bases between. The CDR3 is 14 residues long. DNA for the CDR3: TGTGCCAGTAGTACTTTCAGGGGAAACACTGAAGCTTTCTTT. It encodes CASSTFRGNTEAFF.

This sequence joins TRBV28 and TRBJ1-4; 7 bases map to TRBD1. Trimming at V came to 10 bases and at J to 4 bases, leaving 9 bases not matched to a gene. The CDR3 consists of 14 residues. Germline V lookup: CDR1 MDHEN, CDR2 SYDVKM. The CDR3 protein is CATSGWTGNEKLFF. CDR3 in DNA: TGTGCCACCTCGGGGTGGACAGGTAATGAAAAACTGTTTTTT.

A word on this clone: The sample contains more than one DNA sequence encoding this CDR3. J is TRBJ1-3 and V is TRBV30; D unclear. Germline lookup yields CDR1 GTSNPN and CDR2 SVGIG (reference sequence). This CDR3 has 13 residues. V gave up 0 bases and J gave up 4 bases, with 7 bases separating them. In DNA form, the CDR3 reads TGTGCCTGGAGTGTACTGAGCGGAAACACCATATATTTT. Translating it yields CAWSVLSGNTIYF.

This clone was recorded a few times. CDR3 region: CASTGGNYGYTF. The CDR3 region has the DNA TGTGCCAGCACGGGGGGTAACTATGGCTACACCTTC. The V gene is TRBV28, the J gene TRBJ1-2, with D perhaps TRBD1 (5 bases). The V and J ends lost 7 bases and 1 base respectively, with 7 bases between them. CDR1 MDHEN and CDR2 SYDVKM come from the germline V gene. This CDR3 spans 12 amino acids.

The J gene is TRBJ1-2, the V gene TRBV30; 10 bases align to TRBD1. The CDR3 length is 13 residues. CDR1 is GTSNPN, CDR2 SVGIG, per germline (reference sequence). Trimming at V came to 5 bases and at J to 6 bases, leaving 6 bases not matched to a gene. The CDR3 region is CAWVWDRGDGYTF. As DNA, the CDR3 is TGTGCCTGGGTTTGGGACAGGGGAGATGGCTACACCTTC.

The chain links TRBV6-5 to TRBJ1-3; D remains ambiguous. The germline gives CDR1 MNHEY, CDR2 SVGAGI. V lost 2 bases, J lost 7 bases, and 9 bases lay in between. There are 13 residues in the CDR3. CDR3 region: CASSYQTGNTIYF. DNA of the CDR3: TGTGCCAGCAGTTACCAGACGGGGAACACCATATATTTT.

The chain employs TRBV5-1 and TRBJ2-2; 9 bases line up with TRBD2. Germline V gene lookup returns CDR1 SGHRS and CDR2 YFSETQ. The CDR3 has 16 residues. The V segment lost 7 bases and the J segment 5 bases; nucleotides outside the gene matches: 12. The chain's CDR3 is CASRLPGLARTGELFF. The CDR3 DNA reads TGCGCCAGCCGTCTACCGGGACTAGCCAGGACCGGGGAGCTGTTTTTT.

The chain carries TRBV3-1 (or the pseudogene TRBV3-2) and TRBJ2-7, with no clear D. The germline V gene encodes CDR1 LGHDT and CDR2 YNNKEL (reference sequence). Deletions cut 0 bases from V and 6 bases from J, with 9 bases between. This CDR3 contains 13 residues. The DNA of the CDR3 is TGTGCCAGCAGCCAAGATTACATCGCCGAGCAGTACTTC. Its translation: CASSQDYIAEQYF.

This chain joins TRBV5-1 and TRBJ2-3; D not resolved. Germline V gene sequence: CDR1 SGHRS, CDR2 YFSETQ. The V end was cut by 3 bases, the J end by 4 bases, with 12 bases between. The CDR3 sequence is 14 residues long. CDR3 protein: CASSSRPSPDTQYF. The CDR3 bases are TGCGCCAGCAGCTCGAGGCCTTCCCCAGATACGCAGTATTTT.

V usage is TRBV3-1 (or the pseudogene TRBV3-2) and J usage is TRBJ1-5; TRBD1 is a possible D gene (6 bases). There are 14 residues in the CDR3. Trimming left V 4 bases short and J 5 bases short, with 12 bases between. Germline V gene lookup returns CDR1 LGHDT and CDR2 YNNKEL (reference sequence). CDR3 bases: TGTGCCAGCAGCCCAGTGGACAGTTATCAGCCCCAGCATTTT. Its protein product is CASSPVDSYQPQHF.

This CDR3 is CASSQGSGRGEAFF. In DNA form, the CDR3 reads TGTGCCAGCAGCCAAGGTTCAGGGAGGGGTGAAGCTTTCTTT. The chain combines TRBV3-1 (or the pseudogene TRBV3-2) with TRBJ1-1; D is perhaps TRBD1 (5 bases). Looked up from germline, CDR1 is LGHDT and CDR2 is YNNKEL (reference sequence). V was shortened by 1 base and J by 7 bases, with 13 bases between the two germline ends. The CDR3 runs 14 residues.

V gene TRBV2 combines with J gene TRBJ1-1; TRBD1 matches at 7 bases. The germline V gene encodes CDR1 SNHLY and CDR2 FYNNEI. The V and J ends lost 1 base and 2 bases, in that order; junction bases with no gene match: 4. There are 15 residues in the CDR3. The CDR3 DNA reads as TGTGCCAGCAGTGAAGTCGGGACAGCAAACACTGAAGCTTTCTTT. The encoded protein is CASSEVGTANTEAFF.

The chain combines TRBV29-1 with TRBJ1-2; D is ambiguous. The CDR3 has 12 residues. From germline, CDR1 is SQVTM and CDR2 ANQGSEA. V was cut by 4 bases and J by 8 bases, with 14 bases left in between. CDR3 DNA sequence: TGCAGCGTTGTCTCCGCCTCTAAGGGCTACACCTTC. Translating gives CSVVSASKGYTF.

V and J are TRBV19 and TRBJ1-6; 7 bases are shared with TRBD1. The germline gives CDR1 LNHDA, CDR2 SQIVND (reference sequence). V was pared by 6 bases and J by 5 bases, with 7 bases of the junction left unmatched. The CDR3 has 15 amino acids. The CDR3 bases are TGTGCCAGTAGGAGACAGGGCATTGATAATTCACCCCTCCACTTT. Translation gives CASRRQGIDNSPLHF.

This chain connects TRBV5-1 to TRBJ2-7; D unresolved. Trimming stripped 4 bases from V and 6 bases from J, with 8 bases between. Germline lookup yields CDR1 SGHRS and CDR2 YFSETQ. CDR3 length: 11 residues. This CDR3 is CASSHSREQYF. The CDR3 region has the DNA TGCGCCAGCAGCCACTCGCGCGAGCAGTACTTC.

This chain connects TRBV6-5 to TRBJ2-2, with 8 positions matching TRBD1. Unmatched junction bases numbered 5, after V lost 5 bases and J lost 3 bases. Germline assignment: CDR1 MNHEY and CDR2 SVGAGI. This CDR3 is built from 15 residues. CDR3 in amino acids: CASSRDRGDTGELFF. The CDR3 DNA sequence: TGTGCCAGCAGTCGCGACAGGGGTGACACCGGGGAGCTGTTTTTT.

V and J are TRBV19 and TRBJ1-1; TRBD1 might be the D (5 bases). CDR3 length: 15 residues. Looked up from germline, CDR1 is LNHDA and CDR2 is SQIVND (reference sequence). With 8 bases removed from V and 0 bases from J, the gap between germline ends came to 16 bases. CDR3 nucleotides: TGTGCCAGTCGTTCGAGGCGGGGGGTGAACACTGAAGCTTTCTTT. This encodes CASRSRRGVNTEAFF.

This clone was counted between two and nine times. The chain links TRBV24-1 to TRBJ2-2; TRBD2 is a possible D gene (6 bases). Trimming shortened V by 5 bases and J by 8 bases, and 11 bases separated the two germline ends. Germline CDR1 reads KGHDR; CDR2 reads SFDVKD. The CDR3 runs to 13 residues. The CDR3 nucleotides read TGTGCCACCAGTGTCGGAGGGTCGGGGGAGCTGTTTTTT. Translating gives CATSVGGSGELFF.

In DNA, the CDR3 is TGCGCCAGCAGTCACATACCGGGACAGGGCGGAGATGGCTACACCTTC. Translation: CASSHIPGQGGDGYTF. V is TRBV23-1 and J is TRBJ1-2; TRBD1 aligns across 9 bases. Being an ORF, TRBV23-1 has a function that is uncertain. J lost 6 bases, V lost 3 bases, and 11 bases had no gene match. CDR3 length: 16 residues.

The gene calls are TRBV4-1 and TRBJ2-4, with D possibly matching TRBD1 (6 bases). V was cut by 0 bases and J by 0 bases, with 15 bases left in between. Per the germline V gene, CDR1 is MGHRA and CDR2 is YSYEKL. The CDR3 spans 18 residues. The CDR3 spells CASSQDSDSHGAKNIQYF. As DNA, the CDR3 is TGCGCCAGCAGCCAAGATTCGGACAGTCATGGAGCCAAAAACATTCAGTACTTC.

The J gene is TRBJ2-2, the V gene TRBV24-1; the match to TRBD2 covers 9 bases. V was pared by 5 bases and J by 8 bases, with 8 bases of the junction left unmatched. Germline lookup yields CDR1 KGHDR and CDR2 SFDVKD. The length of the CDR3 is 15 residues. The CDR3 DNA sequence: TGTGCCACCAGTGGGGCTAGCGGGAAATCGGGGGAGCTGTTTTTT. The encoded protein is CATSGASGKSGELFF.

The V call is TRBV9, the J call TRBJ2-6; 12 bases agree with TRBD1. CDR1 is SGDLS, CDR2 YYNGEE, per germline. This CDR3 spans 17 amino acids. V was pared by 6 bases and J by 3 bases, with 7 bases of the junction left unmatched. The CDR3 here is CASNRDRGRVGANVLTF. CDR3 nucleotides: TGTGCCAGCAACCGGGACAGGGGGCGCGTTGGGGCCAACGTCCTGACTTTC. The whole variable domain, filled in from reference TRBV9 and TRBJ2-6, reads DSGVTQTPKHLITATGQRVTLRCSPRSGDLSVYWYQQSLDQGLQFLIQYYNGEERAKGNILERFSAQQFPDLHSELNLSSLELGDSALYFCASNRDRGRVGANVLTFGAGSRLTVL.